This TCR beta chain was profiled in a study of tissue T cells after allogeneic stem cell transplantation. Comparators without hematopoietic cell transplant had other cancers, at least five gastrointestinal samples, and no known gastrointestinal disease. Sequencing was performed with immunoSEQ multiplex PCR; in TCRdb, only in-frame clones are kept and a portion is missing. The sample consists of more than 9,000 clones, 50% to 80% of them appearing once. Per germline, CDR1 MNHEY and CDR2 SVGEGT. The V gene lost 4 bases and the J gene lost 7 bases, with 10 bases spanning the gap. The CDR3 length is 12 residues. This clone has just a few counts.

The sample in question was tissue from the stomach, obtained at autopsy. The source of this sequence is a male donor aged 60 or older with lung cancer. The chain links TRBV6-2 or TRBV6-3 to TRBJ1-2, with D possibly matching TRBD1 (5 bases). The CDR3 DNA follows: TGTGCCAGCAGTTCCAGGGACGGTGGCTACACCTTC. It yields the protein CASSSRDGGYTF.